These T cell receptor beta chains were read from a single sample in a study of blood T cells in healthy people across ages. One entry per CDR3 protein, called by TCRdb with MiXCR from the 5' RACE reads. The sample yields approximately 790,000 distinct CDR3 sequences, around 68% seen once. The specimen sequenced was blood. The receptors shown here come from a man under 40 in good health. The CDR3 runs from the conserved cysteine through the conserved F or W. The D gene is left open where the match is weak. For some rows the clone size is stated as once, few or many, or as a class when expanded; others skip it.

clone_size: .
v_call: TRBV18
d_call: .
j_call: TRBJ2-3
cdr3_aa: CASSPPYRGRDTQYF
cdr3_nt: TGTGCCAGCTCACCACCCTATAGGGGTAGGGATACGCAGTATTTT

clone_size: .
v_call: TRBV20-1
d_call: .
j_call: TRBJ1-4
cdr3_aa: CSASSGTEAEKLFF
cdr3_nt: TGCAGTGCTAGCTCCGGGACCGAGGCGGAAAAACTGTTTTTT

clone_size: few
v_call: TRBV12-3/TRBV12-4
d_call: TRBD2
j_call: TRBJ2-6
cdr3_aa: CASNPSGGASGANVLTF
cdr3_nt: TGTGCCAGCAACCCTAGCGGGGGGGCCTCTGGGGCCAACGTCCTGACTTTC

clone_size: .
v_call: TRBV2
d_call: .
j_call: TRBJ2-7
cdr3_aa: CASSERGTEQYF
cdr3_nt: TGTGCCAGCAGTGAAAGGGGGACCGAGCAGTACTTC

clone_size: .
v_call: TRBV7-9
d_call: .
j_call: TRBJ2-7
cdr3_aa: CASTNLGESSYEQYF
cdr3_nt: TGTGCCAGCACCAACCTGGGGGAGAGCTCCTACGAGCAGTACTTC

clone_size: few
v_call: TRBV7-2
d_call: TRBD2
j_call: TRBJ2-5
cdr3_aa: CASSLEAGGWETQYF
cdr3_nt: TGTGCCAGCAGCTTAGAGGCGGGGGGTTGGGAGACCCAGTACTTC

clone_size: .
v_call: TRBV4-2
d_call: .
j_call: TRBJ2-7
cdr3_aa: CASSQEGSLYEQYF
cdr3_nt: TGTGCCAGCAGCCAAGAGGGCAGCCTCTACGAGCAGTACTTC

clone_size: .
v_call: TRBV5-6
d_call: .
j_call: TRBJ2-1
cdr3_aa: CASSLWDGESSYNEQFF
cdr3_nt: TGTGCCAGCAGCTTGTGGGACGGGGAGAGCTCCTACAATGAGCAGTTCTTC

clone_size: .
v_call: TRBV2
d_call: TRBD2
j_call: TRBJ2-1
cdr3_aa: CASIERGTYNKQFF
cdr3_nt: TGTGCCAGCATAGAGCGGGGGACCTACAATAAGCAGTTCTTC

clone_size: .
v_call: TRBV20-1
d_call: .
j_call: TRBJ2-5
cdr3_aa: CSARSLDTQETQYF
cdr3_nt: TGCAGTGCTAGATCTTTGGACACCCAAGAGACCCAGTACTTC

clone_size: .
v_call: TRBV6-2/TRBV6-3
d_call: TRBD1
j_call: TRBJ2-3
cdr3_aa: CASSSPLGQGTDTQYF
cdr3_nt: TGTGCCAGCAGTTCCCCGTTGGGACAGGGCACAGATACGCAGTATTTT

clone_size: few
v_call: TRBV5-5
d_call: TRBD2
j_call: TRBJ2-7
cdr3_aa: CASSPLGWRGNSYEQYF
cdr3_nt: TGTGCCAGCAGCCCCCTCGGGTGGCGGGGGAACTCCTACGAGCAGTACTTC

clone_size: .
v_call: TRBV24-1
d_call: TRBD1
j_call: TRBJ1-2
cdr3_aa: CATSDPSRQGNGYTF
cdr3_nt: TGTGCCACCAGTGACCCATCGAGACAGGGGAATGGCTACACCTTC

clone_size: .
v_call: TRBV5-1
d_call: .
j_call: TRBJ2-5
cdr3_aa: CASSYRDAKRETQYF
cdr3_nt: TGCGCCAGCAGTTACCGGGACGCTAAGCGGGAGACCCAGTACTTC

clone_size: many
v_call: TRBV9
d_call: TRBD1
j_call: TRBJ2-1
cdr3_aa: CASSVGTAFYNEQFF
cdr3_nt: TGTGCCAGCAGCGTCGGGACAGCCTTCTACAATGAGCAGTTCTTC

clone_size: many
v_call: TRBV3-1
d_call: TRBD2
j_call: TRBJ2-3
cdr3_aa: CASSQALAGGTDTQYF
cdr3_nt: TGTGCCAGCAGCCAAGCTCTAGCGGGGGGCACAGATACGCAGTATTTT

clone_size: .
v_call: TRBV29-1
d_call: .
j_call: TRBJ2-7
cdr3_aa: CSAQLTGSYEQYF
cdr3_nt: TGCAGCGCTCAACTGACAGGCTCCTACGAGCAGTACTTC

clone_size: few
v_call: TRBV7-2
d_call: TRBD1
j_call: TRBJ2-7
cdr3_aa: CASGRDRATHEQYF
cdr3_nt: TGTGCCAGCGGACGGGACAGGGCTACGCACGAGCAGTACTTC

clone_size: once
v_call: TRBV29-1
d_call: TRBD1
j_call: TRBJ2-7
cdr3_aa: CSVEPDRGYGQYF
cdr3_nt: TGCAGCGTTGAACCCGACAGGGGCTACGGGCAGTACTTC

clone_size: .
v_call: TRBV20-1
d_call: TRBD2
j_call: TRBJ2-7
cdr3_aa: CSAITGLTSGASSYNEQYF
cdr3_nt: TGCAGTGCTATCACCGGGCTGACTAGCGGGGCTAGCTCCTACAATGAGCAGTACTTC

clone_size: .
v_call: TRBV4-3
d_call: .
j_call: TRBJ1-4
cdr3_aa: CASSQDRRASAPSKIDATNEKLFF
cdr3_nt: TGCGCCAGCAGCCAAGATCGGAGGGCTTCGGCCCCATCCAAGATAGATGCAACTAATGAAAAACTGTTTTTT

clone_size: few
v_call: TRBV20-1
d_call: TRBD1
j_call: TRBJ2-7
cdr3_aa: CSARTGVAYEQYF
cdr3_nt: TGCAGTGCAAGGACAGGGGTTGCCTACGAGCAGTACTTC

clone_size: .
v_call: TRBV9
d_call: .
j_call: TRBJ2-1
cdr3_aa: CASSVSSHEQFF
cdr3_nt: TGTGCCAGCAGCGTAAGTTCCCATGAGCAGTTCTTC

clone_size: .
v_call: TRBV12-3/TRBV12-4
d_call: TRBD2
j_call: TRBJ2-3
cdr3_aa: CASSLGSGGLTDAQYF
cdr3_nt: TGTGCCAGCAGTTTAGGTAGCGGGGGTTTAACAGATGCGCAGTATTTT

clone_size: .
v_call: TRBV11-2
d_call: .
j_call: TRBJ2-5
cdr3_aa: CASSRQPEEQETQYF
cdr3_nt: TGTGCCAGCAGTCGACAACCGGAGGAACAAGAGACCCAGTACTTC

clone_size: .
v_call: TRBV10-3
d_call: TRBD2
j_call: TRBJ2-3
cdr3_aa: CAIRQQAGGRTDTQYF
cdr3_nt: TGTGCCATCAGGCAACAGGCGGGGGGCCGCACAGATACGCAGTATTTT